This passage covers 23 T cell receptor beta chains from one sample sequenced in a study of blood T cell repertoires in COVID-19. Sequencing used immunoSEQ multiplex PCR; TCRdb keeps in-frame clones, though not all of them. The repertoire has 150,000 to 200,000 clones, more than 85% of them found once; the top ten carry around 1.9%. Specimen: peripheral blood. The receptors derive from a man aged 70 or older with active or convalescent COVID-19.

The chain uses TRBV6-2 or TRBV6-3 and TRBJ2-1; TRBD1 might be the D (6 bases). CDR3 length: 15 amino acids. Germline V lookup: CDR1 MNHEY, CDR2 SVGEGT. The V end was cut by 5 bases, the J end by 2 bases, with 13 bases between. The CDR3 loop reads CASSADRSPYNEQFF. The CDR3 region has the DNA TGTGCCAGCAGTGCAGACAGGTCCCCCTACAATGAGCAGTTCTTC.

The table lists this clone with a few counts. The gene calls are TRBV7-9 and TRBJ2-1; the D is unclear. Trimming removed 0 bases from V and 7 bases from J, with 7 bases in between. The germline gives CDR1 SEHNR, CDR2 FQNEAQ (reference sequence). This CDR3 is 13 amino acids long. Here the CDR3 DNA reads TGTGCCAGCAGCTTAGCTGGCAGTAATGAGCAGTTCTTC. Translated, it gives CASSLAGSNEQFF. The entire variable domain, with the rest obtained from reference TRBV7-9 and TRBJ2-1, is as follows: DTGVSQNPRHKITKRGQNVTFRCDPISEHNRLYWYRQTLGQGPEFLTYFQNEAQLEKSRLLSDRFSAERPKGSFSTLEIQRTEQGDSAMYLCASSLAGSNEQFFGPGTRLTVL.

The rearrangement joins TRBV14 to TRBJ2-2; 7 bases align to TRBD2. The CDR3 runs to 13 residues. Germline values: CDR1 SGHDN, CDR2 FVKESK. V was pared by 5 bases and J by 4 bases, with 1 base of the junction left unmatched. The CDR3 here is CASSWGGTGELFF. The CDR3, as DNA: TGTGCCAGCAGCTGGGGGGGCACCGGGGAGCTGTTTTTT. The full variable domain, its missing parts supplied by reference TRBV14 and TRBJ2-2, is EAGVTQFPSHSVIEKGQTVTLRCDPISGHDNLYWYRRVMGKEIKFLLHFVKESKQDESGMPNNRFLAERTGGTYSTLKVQPAELEDSGVYFCASSWGGTGELFFGEGSRLTVL.

V usage is TRBV3-1 (or the pseudogene TRBV3-2) and J usage is TRBJ2-2; TRBD2 aligns across 12 bases. The CDR3 contains 18 residues. Losses at the gene ends were 3 bases for V and 7 bases for J; bases not matched to a gene: 12. In germline, CDR1 is LGHDT, CDR2 YNNKEL (reference sequence). The CDR3 DNA reads TGTGCCAGCAGCCAGAGATCCGGGACTAGCGGGTTCGGCGGGGAGCTGTTTTTT. Translated: CASSQRSGTSGFGGELFF.

This chain connects TRBV12-3 or TRBV12-4 to TRBJ1-2, with D possibly being TRBD1 (6 bases). V was shortened by 3 bases and J by 10 bases, with 15 bases between the two germline ends. The CDR3 is 13 residues long. The CDR3 sequence is CASSFGTGQTYTF. In DNA form, the CDR3 reads TGTGCCAGCAGTTTTGGGACGGGACAAACCTACACCTTC.

This clone appeared a single time. This chain links TRBV2 with TRBJ2-3, with 11 positions matching TRBD2. Trimming removed 7 bases from V and 1 base from J; junction bases left unmatched: 4. Germline-derived CDR1 and CDR2 are SNHLY and FYNNEI. This CDR3 is built from 15 residues. CDR3 loop: CASTGLADRTDTQYF. The CDR3 bases are TGTGCCAGCACGGGACTAGCGGACCGCACAGATACGCAGTATTTT.

This clone was observed a single time. This chain uses TRBV28 with TRBJ2-5; weak D call: TRBD2 (6 bases). V was shortened by 3 bases and J by 5 bases, with 10 bases between the two germline ends. The CDR3 covers 13 residues. Germline V gives CDR1 MDHEN, CDR2 SYDVKM. CDR3: CASSFSGRETQYF. The DNA of the CDR3 is TGTGCCAGCAGTTTCAGCGGGCGGGAGACCCAGTACTTC.

The genes are TRBV30 and TRBJ1-2; possible D gene TRBD1, 6 bases. Trimming pared 5 bases from V and 5 bases from J, leaving 9 bases between. The CDR3 runs 11 residues. Per germline, CDR1 GTSNPN and CDR2 SVGIG (reference sequence). The CDR3 DNA follows: TGTGCCTGGGGACAGTTATATGGCTACACCTTC. It specifies CAWGQLYGYTF.

The chain employs TRBV11-2 and TRBJ2-1; the match to TRBD2 covers 9 bases. The CDR3 has 14 amino acids. The V gene end was trimmed by 5 bases and the J gene end by 3 bases; junction bases not matched to a gene: 2. CDR1 and CDR2 from the germline V gene are SGHAT and FQNNGV. CDR3 protein: CASSQTSGYNEQFF. The CDR3 DNA reads TGTGCCAGCAGCCAGACTAGCGGCTACAATGAGCAGTTCTTC.

The chain combines TRBV25-1 with TRBJ1-1; the D is unclear. CDR1 and CDR2 from the germline V gene are MGHDK and SYGVNS. Trimming shortened V by 5 bases and J by 5 bases, and 12 bases separated the two germline ends. The CDR3 contains 13 residues. The CDR3 loop is CASSPSGGTEAFF. The CDR3 nucleotides read TGTGCCAGCAGTCCATCCGGCGGGACTGAAGCTTTCTTT. The whole variable domain, remainder taken from reference TRBV25-1 and TRBJ1-1, is EADIYQTPRYLVIGTGKKITLECSQTMGHDKMYWYQQDPGMELHLIHYSYGVNSTEKGDLSSESTVSRIRTEHFPLTLESARPSHTSQYLCASSPSGGTEAFFGQGTRLTVV.

The J gene is TRBJ2-7, the V gene TRBV5-5, with a possible D match to TRBD1 (7 bases). Germline V lookup: CDR1 SGHKS, CDR2 YYEKEE (reference sequence). The CDR3 runs to 15 residues. Trimming cost V 4 bases and J 1 base, with 15 bases left between them. In DNA form, the CDR3 reads TGTGCCAGCAGCGCGGGACAGATGCTTTCCTACGAGCAGTACTTC. It specifies CASSAGQMLSYEQYF.

This rearrangement joins TRBV28 to TRBJ1-4; D not resolved. The ends were cut back, 7 bases at V and 13 bases at J, with 16 bases in the middle. Germline V lookup: CDR1 MDHEN, CDR2 SYDVKM. CDR3 length: 12 residues. CDR3 bases: TGTGCCAGCACCACTGAGGGAGCTGTACTGTTTTTT. Translation gives CASTTEGAVLFF.

Written as DNA, the CDR3 is TGTGCCAGCAGCCAAGTGGTAGGGGAGGACACCGGGGAGCTGTTTTTT. It yields the protein CASSQVVGEDTGELFF. The genes are TRBV3-1 (or the pseudogene TRBV3-2) and TRBJ2-2, with D perhaps TRBD2 (6 bases). CDR1 LGHDT and CDR2 YNNKEL come from the germline V gene (reference sequence). CDR3 length: 16 residues. Trimming took off 1 base at V and 3 bases at J, with 12 bases between the two ends.

This chain links TRBV5-6 with TRBJ2-1, with TRBD2 matching over 11 bases. V was pared by 6 bases and J by 6 bases, with 14 bases of the junction left unmatched. Per germline, CDR1 SGHDT and CDR2 YYEEEE. The CDR3 runs to 17 residues. Written as DNA, the CDR3 is TGTGCCAGCACCCTGCGAACGCCTAGCGGGGGGACCAATGAGCAGTTCTTC. It specifies CASTLRTPSGGTNEQFF.

This clone was seen once. The chain joins TRBV15 to TRBJ2-1; 10 bases map to TRBD1. V was pared by 5 bases and J by 7 bases, with 5 bases of the junction left unmatched. This CDR3 is built from 14 residues. CDR1 is LNHNV and CDR2 is YYDKDF in the germline V gene (reference sequence). The CDR3 DNA sequence: TGTGCCACCAGCGCGGGACAGGGGAGAAATGAGCAGTTCTTC. Its protein product is CATSAGQGRNEQFF.

This clone was recorded once. The chain employs TRBV10-3 and TRBJ1-2; 11 bases are shared with TRBD1. The trim removed 2 bases at V and 4 bases at J, leaving 3 bases unmatched. The CDR3 runs 15 residues. Germline CDR1 reads ENHRY; CDR2 reads SYGVKD. CDR3 coding DNA: TGTGCCATCAGTGAGGGGACAGGGGGGTTCTATGGCTACACCTTC. The encoded protein is CAISEGTGGFYGYTF.

The V gene is TRBV18, the J gene TRBJ2-7; TRBD2 agrees at 10 bases. CDR1 is KGHSH and CDR2 is LQKENI in the germline V gene. The V and J ends lost 3 bases and 6 bases, in that order; junction bases with no gene match: 8. CDR3 length: 15 amino acids. The CDR3 DNA reads as TGTGCCAGCTCACCGCGAGCGGGAGGGGCAGGCGAGCAGTACTTC. Amino acid sequence: CASSPRAGGAGEQYF. The whole variable domain, remainder taken from reference TRBV18 and TRBJ2-7, is NAGVMQNPRHLVRRRGQEARLRCSPMKGHSHVYWYRQLPEEGLKFMVYLQKENIIDESGMPKERFSAEFPKEGPSILRIQQVVRGDSAAYFCASSPRAGGAGEQYFGPGTRLTVT.

The chain has TRBV19 and TRBJ1-2; D perhaps matches TRBD1 (6 bases). Looked up from germline, CDR1 is LNHDA and CDR2 is SQIVND (reference sequence). The ends were cut back, 5 bases at V and 8 bases at J, with 15 bases in the middle. This CDR3 contains 13 residues. CDR3 amino acids: CASSGPQGSGYTF. The CDR3 nucleotides are TGTGCCAGTAGTGGACCTCAGGGGTCGGGCTACACCTTC.

Written as DNA, the CDR3 is TGTGCCAGCAGCTTGCGACAGGGCTTCGATGAGCAGTTCTTC. The encoded protein is CASSLRQGFDEQFF. The V and J genes are TRBV5-5 and TRBJ2-1, with 7 bases lining up with TRBD1. The CDR3 has 14 amino acids. Losses at the gene ends were 1 base for V and 8 bases for J; bases not matched to a gene: 6. CDR1 and CDR2 from the germline V gene are SGHKS and YYEKEE (reference sequence).

V gene TRBV19 combines with J gene TRBJ1-1; possible D gene TRBD1, 5 bases. Trimming stripped 1 base from V and 1 base from J, with 10 bases between. The germline V gene encodes CDR1 LNHDA and CDR2 SQIVND (reference sequence). This CDR3 comprises 15 residues. CDR3 nucleotide sequence: TGTGCCAGTAGTATAGGGGGGGTGACGAACACTGAAGCTTTCTTT. This gives the protein CASSIGGVTNTEAFF. The complete variable domain, with remaining parts taken from reference TRBV19 and TRBJ1-1, reads DGGITQSPKYLFRKEGQNVTLSCEQNLNHDAMYWYRQDPGQGLRLIYYSQIVNDFQKGDIAEGYSVSREKKESFPLTVTSAQKNPTAFYLCASSIGGVTNTEAFFGQGTRLTVV.

Only one count was recorded for this clone. V usage is TRBV2 and J usage is TRBJ1-1, with unresolved D. This CDR3 has 11 residues. Trimming left V 5 bases short and J 2 bases short, with 3 bases between. The germline V gene encodes CDR1 SNHLY and CDR2 FYNNEI. CDR3 loop: CASSLNTEAFF. CDR3 nucleotides: TGTGCCAGCAGTCTTAACACTGAAGCTTTCTTT. Looking up the rest from reference TRBV2 and TRBJ1-1 gives the full variable domain: EPEVTQTPSHQVTQMGQEVILRCVPISNHLYFYWYRQILGQKVEFLVSFYNNEISEKSEIFDDQFSVERPDGSNFTLKIRSTKLEDSAMYFCASSLNTEAFFGQGTRLTVV.

This clone was observed once. The V gene is TRBV28, the J gene TRBJ1-4; weak D call: TRBD1 (5 bases). The CDR3 totals 13 residues. Per germline, CDR1 MDHEN and CDR2 SYDVKM. V lost 5 bases to trimming and J lost 8 bases, with 12 bases between them. CDR3 DNA: TGTGCCAGCAGTGAGCGACAGTGGGAAAAACTGTTTTTT. Its translation is CASSERQWEKLFF.

V gene TRBV7-2 combines with J gene TRBJ1-1, with D unclear. The ends were cut back, 5 bases at V and 5 bases at J, with 12 bases in the middle. This CDR3 spans 13 amino acids. The germline gives CDR1 SGHTA, CDR2 FQGNSA. The CDR3 protein is CASSLTRETEAFF. CDR3 DNA: TGTGCCAGCAGCCTCACGAGGGAGACTGAAGCTTTCTTT.